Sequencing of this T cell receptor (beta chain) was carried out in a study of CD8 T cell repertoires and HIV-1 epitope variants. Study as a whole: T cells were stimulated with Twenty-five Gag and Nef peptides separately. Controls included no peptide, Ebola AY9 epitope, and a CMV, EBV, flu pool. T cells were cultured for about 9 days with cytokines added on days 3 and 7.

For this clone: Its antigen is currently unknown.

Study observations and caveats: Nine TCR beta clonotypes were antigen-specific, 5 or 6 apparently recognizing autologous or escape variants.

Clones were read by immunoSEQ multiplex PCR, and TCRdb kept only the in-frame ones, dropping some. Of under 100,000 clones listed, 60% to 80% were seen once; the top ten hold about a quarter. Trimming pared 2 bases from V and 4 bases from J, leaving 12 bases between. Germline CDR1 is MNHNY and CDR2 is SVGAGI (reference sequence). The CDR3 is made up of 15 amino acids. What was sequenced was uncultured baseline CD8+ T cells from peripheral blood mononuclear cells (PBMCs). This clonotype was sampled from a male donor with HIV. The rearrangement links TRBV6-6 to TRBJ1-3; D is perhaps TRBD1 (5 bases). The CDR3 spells CASSYGRGRGNTIYF. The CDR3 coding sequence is TGTGCCAGCAGTTACGGGAGGGGACGCGGAAACACCATATATTTT.